The clone carrying this T cell receptor (beta chain) was detected only a few times. The data were obtained in a study of blood T cells in healthy people across ages. Alongside a J-beta primer mix, a sample-barcoded 5' primer served in a second PCR lasting about 7 to 11 cycles. In TCRdb, the 5' RACE reads were re-called with MiXCR into one record per CDR3 protein. The profile shows under 1,100,000 distinct CDR3 sequences, 25% of them singletons. The same sample was also used in a study of T cells of mothers and their children.

The clonotype was recovered from a girl aged 2-10 years in good health. The sequenced sample consisted of blood.

CDR3 residues: CSAPILASAYNEQFF. CDR3 in DNA: TGCAGTGCTCCGATACTAGCCTCAGCTTACAATGAGCAGTTCTTC. V usage is TRBV20-1 and J usage is TRBJ2-5, with D tentatively TRBD2 (6 bases). Gene TRBJ2-1 matches the end of the DNA better, so the J call may be wrong. Looked up from germline, CDR1 is DFQATT and CDR2 is SNEGSKA (reference sequence). The CDR3 has 15 amino acids.